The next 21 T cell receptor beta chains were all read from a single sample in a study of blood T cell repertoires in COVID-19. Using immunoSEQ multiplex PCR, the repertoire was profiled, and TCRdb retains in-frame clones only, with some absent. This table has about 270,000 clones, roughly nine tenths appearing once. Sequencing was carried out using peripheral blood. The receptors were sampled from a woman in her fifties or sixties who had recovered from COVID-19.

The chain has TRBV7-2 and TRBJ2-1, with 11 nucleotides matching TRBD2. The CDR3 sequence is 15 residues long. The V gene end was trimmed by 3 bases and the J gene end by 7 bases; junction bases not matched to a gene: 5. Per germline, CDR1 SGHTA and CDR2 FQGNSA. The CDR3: CASSFRLAGQNEQFF. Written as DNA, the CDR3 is TGTGCCAGCAGCTTCCGACTAGCGGGGCAGAATGAGCAGTTCTTC.

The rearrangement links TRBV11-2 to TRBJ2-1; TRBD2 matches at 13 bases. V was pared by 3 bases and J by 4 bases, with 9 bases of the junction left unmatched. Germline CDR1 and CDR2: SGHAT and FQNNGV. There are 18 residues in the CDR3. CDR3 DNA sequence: TGTGCCAGCAGCTTCGGACTAGCGGGGGCCGCTAATTACAATGAGCAGTTCTTC. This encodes CASSFGLAGAANYNEQFF.

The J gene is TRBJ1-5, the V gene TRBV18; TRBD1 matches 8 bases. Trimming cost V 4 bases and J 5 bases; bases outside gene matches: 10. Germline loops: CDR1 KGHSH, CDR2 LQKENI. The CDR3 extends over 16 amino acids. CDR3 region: CASSLGVRQGYQPQHF. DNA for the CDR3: TGTGCCAGCTCACTTGGCGTCCGACAGGGGTATCAGCCCCAGCATTTT. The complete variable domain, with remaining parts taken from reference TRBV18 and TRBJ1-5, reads NAGVMQNPRHLVRRRGQEARLRCSPMKGHSHVYWYRQLPEEGLKFMVYLQKENIIDESGMPKERFSAEFPKEGPSILRIQQVVRGDSAAYFCASSLGVRQGYQPQHFGDGTRLSIL.

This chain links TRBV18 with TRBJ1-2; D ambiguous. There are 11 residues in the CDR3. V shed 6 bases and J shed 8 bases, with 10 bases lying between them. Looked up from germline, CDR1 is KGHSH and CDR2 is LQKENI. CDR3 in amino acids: CASSYRYGYTF. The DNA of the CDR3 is TGTGCCAGCTCGTATCGGTACGGCTACACCTTC.

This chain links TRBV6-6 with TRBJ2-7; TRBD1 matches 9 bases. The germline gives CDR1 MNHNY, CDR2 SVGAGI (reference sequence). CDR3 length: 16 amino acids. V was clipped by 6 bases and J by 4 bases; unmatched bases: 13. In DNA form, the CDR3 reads TGTGCCAGCAGCTGGGCCCCGGACAGGGGACATTACGAGCAGTACTTC. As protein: CASSWAPDRGHYEQYF.

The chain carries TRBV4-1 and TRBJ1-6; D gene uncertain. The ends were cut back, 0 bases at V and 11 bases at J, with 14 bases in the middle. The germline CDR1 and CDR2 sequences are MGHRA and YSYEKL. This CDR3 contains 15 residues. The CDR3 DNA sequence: TGCGCCAGCAGCCAAGAAGGAGGCCTGCAGACACCCCTCCACTTT. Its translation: CASSQEGGLQTPLHF.

CDR3 sequence (DNA): TGTGCCAGCAGCCAAGAGGAGGGAGGAACTAATGAAAAACTGTTTTTT. Protein product: CASSQEEGGTNEKLFF. The chain carries TRBV3-1 (or the pseudogene TRBV3-2) and TRBJ1-4; no reliable D call. The CDR3 loop spans 16 amino acids. Trimming stripped 0 bases from V and 1 base from J, with 9 bases between. Per germline, CDR1 LGHDT and CDR2 YNNKEL (reference sequence).

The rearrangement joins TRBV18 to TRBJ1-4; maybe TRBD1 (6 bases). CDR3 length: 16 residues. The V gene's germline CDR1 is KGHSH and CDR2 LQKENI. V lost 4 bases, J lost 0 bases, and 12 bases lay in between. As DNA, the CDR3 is TGTGCCAGCTCACAAGGACAGCTTGCAACTAATGAAAAACTGTTTTTT. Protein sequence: CASSQGQLATNEKLFF.

CDR3 region: CASSLTTGGADTEAFF. The CDR3, as DNA: TGTGCCAGCAGCTTGACGACAGGGGGCGCGGACACTGAAGCTTTCTTT. This chain links TRBV7-8 with TRBJ1-1; 10 nucleotides align to TRBD1. The germline V gene encodes CDR1 SGHVS and CDR2 FQNEAQ. After removal of 3 bases from V and 3 bases from J, the junction contained 7 bases not matched to a gene. The CDR3 is made up of 16 amino acids.

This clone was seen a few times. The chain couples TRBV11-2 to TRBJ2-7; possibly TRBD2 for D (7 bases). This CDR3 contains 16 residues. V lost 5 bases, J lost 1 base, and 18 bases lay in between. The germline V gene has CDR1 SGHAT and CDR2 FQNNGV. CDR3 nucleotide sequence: TGTGCCAGCAGCCCCGGGGGGCAGGGGATTTCCTACGAGCAGTACTTC. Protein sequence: CASSPGGQGISYEQYF.

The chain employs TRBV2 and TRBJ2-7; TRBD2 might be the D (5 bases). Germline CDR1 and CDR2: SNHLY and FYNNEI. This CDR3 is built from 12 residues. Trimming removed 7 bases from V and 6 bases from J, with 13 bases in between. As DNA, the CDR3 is TGTGCCAGCACAAGAGAGGGCAGCGAGCAGTACTTC. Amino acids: CASTREGSEQYF.

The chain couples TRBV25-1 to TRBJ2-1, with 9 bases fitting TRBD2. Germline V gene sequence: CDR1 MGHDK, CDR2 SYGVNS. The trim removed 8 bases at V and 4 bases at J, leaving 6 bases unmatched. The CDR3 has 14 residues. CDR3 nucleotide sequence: TGTGCCAGCTCGGGGCTAGCGGGGTACAATGAGCAGTTCTTC. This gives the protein CASSGLAGYNEQFF.

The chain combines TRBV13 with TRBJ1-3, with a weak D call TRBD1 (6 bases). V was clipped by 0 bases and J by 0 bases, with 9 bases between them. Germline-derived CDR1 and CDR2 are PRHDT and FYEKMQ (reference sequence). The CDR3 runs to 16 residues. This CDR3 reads CASSLGQGSSGNTIYF. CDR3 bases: TGTGCCAGCAGCTTAGGCCAGGGGAGCTCTGGAAACACCATATATTTT. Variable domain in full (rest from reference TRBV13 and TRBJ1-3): AAGVIQSPRHLIKEKRETATLKCYPIPRHDTVYWYQQGPGQDPQFLISFYEKMQSDKGSIPDRFSAQQFSDYHSELNMSSLELGDSALYFCASSLGQGSSGNTIYFGEGSWLTVV.

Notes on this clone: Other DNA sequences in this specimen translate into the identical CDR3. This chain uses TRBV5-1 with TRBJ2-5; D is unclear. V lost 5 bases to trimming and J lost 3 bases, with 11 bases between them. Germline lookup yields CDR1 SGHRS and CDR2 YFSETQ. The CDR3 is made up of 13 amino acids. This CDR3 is CASSWQGEETQYF. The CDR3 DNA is TGCGCCAGCAGTTGGCAAGGAGAAGAGACCCAGTACTTC.

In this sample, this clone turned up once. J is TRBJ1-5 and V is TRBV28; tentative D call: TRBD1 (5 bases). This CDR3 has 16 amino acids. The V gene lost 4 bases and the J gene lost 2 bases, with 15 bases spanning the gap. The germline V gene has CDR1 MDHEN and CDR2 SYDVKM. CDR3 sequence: CASSYRGTRGNQPQHF. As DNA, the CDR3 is TGTGCCAGCAGTTACCGCGGGACGAGGGGCAATCAGCCCCAGCATTTT.

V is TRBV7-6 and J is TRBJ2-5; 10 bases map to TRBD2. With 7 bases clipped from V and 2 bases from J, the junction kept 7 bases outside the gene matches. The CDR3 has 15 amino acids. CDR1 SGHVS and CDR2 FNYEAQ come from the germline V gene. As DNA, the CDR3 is TGTGCCAGCACTAGCGGGGGCCATCGACAAGAGACCCAGTACTTC. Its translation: CASTSGGHRQETQYF. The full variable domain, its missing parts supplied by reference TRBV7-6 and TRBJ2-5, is GAGVSQSPRYKVTKRGQDVALRCDPISGHVSLYWYRQALGQGPEFLTYFNYEAQQDKSGLPNDRFSAERPEGSISTLTIQRTEQRDSAMYRCASTSGGHRQETQYFGPGTRLLVL.

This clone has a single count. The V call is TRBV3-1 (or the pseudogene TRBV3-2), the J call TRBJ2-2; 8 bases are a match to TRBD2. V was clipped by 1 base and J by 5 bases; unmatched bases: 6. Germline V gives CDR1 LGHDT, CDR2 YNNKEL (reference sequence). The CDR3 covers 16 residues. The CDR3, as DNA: TGTGCCAGCAGCCAAGTCGGGGGGGCTGGGACCGGGGAGCTGTTTTTT. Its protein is CASSQVGGAGTGELFF.

The CDR3 coding sequence is TGTGCCAGCAGTTCTTTTGAGGGTTTCGGCGGCTACACCTTC. This translates into CASSSFEGFGGYTF. This chain connects TRBV6-5 to TRBJ1-2; D unclear. V lost 4 bases and J lost 8, with 17 bases in between. CDR3 length equals 14 residues. Germline V gives CDR1 MNHEY, CDR2 SVGAGI.

For the CDR3, the DNA is TGTGCCAGCAGTTCTACTAGCGGGCCTTTCACAGATACGCAGTATTTT. Protein sequence: CASSSTSGPFTDTQYF. The V call is TRBV6-5, the J call TRBJ2-3, with 9 bases fitting TRBD2. The germline V gene encodes CDR1 MNHEY and CDR2 SVGAGI. The V gene end was trimmed by 4 bases and the J gene end by 2 bases; junction bases not matched to a gene: 7. The CDR3 totals 16 residues.

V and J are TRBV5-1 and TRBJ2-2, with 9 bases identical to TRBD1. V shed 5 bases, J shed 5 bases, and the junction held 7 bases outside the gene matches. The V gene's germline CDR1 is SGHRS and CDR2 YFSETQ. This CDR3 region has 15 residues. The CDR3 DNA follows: TGCGCCAGCAGGGTTGGGACAGGGAGGACCGGGGAGCTGTTTTTT. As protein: CASRVGTGRTGELFF. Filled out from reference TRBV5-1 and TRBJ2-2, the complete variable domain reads KAGVTQTPRYLIKTRGQQVTLSCSPISGHRSVSWYQQTPGQGLQFLFEYFSETQRNKGNFPGRFSGRQFSNSRSEMNVSTLELGDSALYLCASRVGTGRTGELFFGEGSRLTVL.

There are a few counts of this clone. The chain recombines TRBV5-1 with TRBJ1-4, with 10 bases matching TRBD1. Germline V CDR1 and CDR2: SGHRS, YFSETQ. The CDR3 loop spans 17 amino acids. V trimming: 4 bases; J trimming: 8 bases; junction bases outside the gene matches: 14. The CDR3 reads CASSPGQGSVVREKLFF. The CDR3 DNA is TGCGCCAGCAGCCCGGGACAGGGGTCGGTTGTGAGAGAAAAACTGTTTTTT.